The rows below give T cell receptor beta chains drawn from one sample of a study of T cells expressing NK-cell markers. With the 5' RACE reads reprocessed, TCRdb shows one record per CDR3 protein and no DNA. Here the sample table reports hundreds of thousands of distinct CDR3 sequences. The sequencing input was blood T cells: a sorted CD56 or NKG2C T cell subset, CD4+ or CD8+ T cells, or bulk PBMC T cells (not recorded which). Source of these receptors: a young man in good health. The CDR3 runs from the conserved cysteine through the conserved F or W.

v_call	j_call	cdr3_aa
TRBV6-5	TRBJ2-1	CASSYSTWRESSHNEQFF
TRBV4-1	TRBJ2-3	CASSQEPLAPSGESTDTQYF
TRBV7-9	TRBJ2-2	CASSGRDRVTGELFF
TRBV20-1	TRBJ2-3	CSVQGLAEDTQYF
TRBV24-1	TRBJ2-5	CATSDRTSGRSGKETQYF
TRBV10-3	TRBJ2-1	CAINSGQAQFF
TRBV6-1	TRBJ2-7	CASSPFSGTYEQYF
TRBV5-6	TRBJ1-2	CASSLFNRVDYGYTF
TRBV12-3/TRBV12-4	TRBJ2-2	CASSRFPGQTNTGELFF
TRBV7-7	TRBJ2-3	CASSPSPGRFTDTQYF
TRBV2	TRBJ2-5	CASSEATRETQYF
TRBV27	TRBJ2-1	CASSLVGSLAISYNEQFF
TRBV4-2	TRBJ1-2	CASSREGQKSYGYTF
TRBV10-2	TRBJ1-5	CASSGLRQGPSSNQPQHF
TRBV7-8	TRBJ1-1	CASSAGQGFTEAFF
TRBV12-3/TRBV12-4	TRBJ2-1	CASSPLAASYNEQFF
TRBV29-1	TRBJ2-3	CSVALLGSTDTQYF
TRBV6-5	TRBJ1-1	CASRWGTEAFF
TRBV6-6	TRBJ1-5	CASTTYSNQPQHF
TRBV19	TRBJ2-1	CASAWPGSWNEQFF
TRBV12-3/TRBV12-4	TRBJ2-5	CASSLAPGGRQTQYF
TRBV12-3/TRBV12-4	TRBJ2-1	CASTYLAEGSNEQFF
TRBV7-3	TRBJ1-3	CASSKGQATGNTIYF
TRBV11-3	TRBJ2-2	CASSQAGGWTGELFF
TRBV28	TRBJ1-5	CASTGTDQPQHF
TRBV12-3/TRBV12-4	TRBJ2-3	CASNDHHTDTQYF
TRBV12-3/TRBV12-4	TRBJ2-2	CASSPGRNTGELFF
TRBV7-8	TRBJ1-4	CASSRSGRANEKLFF
TRBV3-1	TRBJ1-3	CASSRNRGGNTIYF
TRBV20-1	TRBJ1-4	CSALDRGQEKLFF
TRBV5-1	TRBJ2-5	CASSLEGLETQYF
TRBV7-9	TRBJ2-6	CASASGANVLTF
TRBV7-7	TRBJ2-2	CASSPQTGGTGELFF
TRBV20-1	TRBJ2-2	CSASRLAGNTGELFF
TRBV28	TRBJ1-5	CASTLTGIFAQHF
TRBV11-2	TRBJ2-3	CASRSYSGRANTQYF
TRBV18	TRBJ2-7	CASSPGDRGRLEQYF
TRBV12-3/TRBV12-4	TRBJ2-3	CASRAGGPPDTQYF
TRBV5-1	TRBJ1-1	CASQDTVEAFF
TRBV29-1	TRBJ2-1	CSVALLAKQDEQFF
TRBV5-1	TRBJ2-1	CASSLEGPGSWGNEQFF
TRBV7-6	TRBJ2-3	CASSLGPQADTQYF
TRBV7-2	TRBJ2-5	CASSLAQTTIETQYF
TRBV4-1	TRBJ1-2	CASSLVAPGGYTF
TRBV20-1	TRBJ1-1	CSALSDRLTMANTEAFF
TRBV15	TRBJ2-3	CATGGLDTQYF
TRBV6-1	TRBJ1-2	CASSDHGLYGYTF
TRBV5-1	TRBJ2-3	CASSLDRASGRARTDTQYF
TRBV27	TRBJ2-7	CASSSLGTRGTGEQYF
TRBV29-1	TRBJ1-3	CSVQGQHSGNTIYF
TRBV3-1	TRBJ2-1	CASSQEAAGTKYNEQFF
TRBV2	TRBJ2-5	CASHGGETQYF
TRBV29-1	TRBJ2-1	CRVSGEKMNEQFF